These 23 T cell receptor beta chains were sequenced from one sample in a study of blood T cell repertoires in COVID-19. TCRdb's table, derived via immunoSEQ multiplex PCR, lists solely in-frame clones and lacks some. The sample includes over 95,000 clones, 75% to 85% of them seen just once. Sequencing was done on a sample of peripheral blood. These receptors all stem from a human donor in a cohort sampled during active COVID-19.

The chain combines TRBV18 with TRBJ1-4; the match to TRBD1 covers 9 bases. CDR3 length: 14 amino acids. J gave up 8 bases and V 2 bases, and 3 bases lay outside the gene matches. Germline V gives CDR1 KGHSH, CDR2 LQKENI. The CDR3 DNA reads TGTGCCAGCTCACCAGGGACAGGGAACGAAAAACTGTTTTTT. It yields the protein CASSPGTGNEKLFF. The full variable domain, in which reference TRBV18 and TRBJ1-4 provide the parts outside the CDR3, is NAGVMQNPRHLVRRRGQEARLRCSPMKGHSHVYWYRQLPEEGLKFMVYLQKENIIDESGMPKERFSAEFPKEGPSILRIQQVVRGDSAAYFCASSPGTGNEKLFFGSGTQLSVL.

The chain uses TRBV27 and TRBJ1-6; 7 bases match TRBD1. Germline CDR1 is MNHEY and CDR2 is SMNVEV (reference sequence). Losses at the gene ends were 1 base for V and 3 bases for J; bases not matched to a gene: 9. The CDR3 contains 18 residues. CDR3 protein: CASSLYSPTGVYNSPLHF. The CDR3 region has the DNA TGTGCCAGCAGTTTATATAGCCCAACAGGGGTCTATAATTCACCCCTCCACTTT.

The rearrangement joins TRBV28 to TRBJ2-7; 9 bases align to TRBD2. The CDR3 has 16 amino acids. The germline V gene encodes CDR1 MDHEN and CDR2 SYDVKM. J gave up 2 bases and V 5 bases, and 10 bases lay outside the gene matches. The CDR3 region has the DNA TGTGCCAGCAGTCCTCCCCGGCTAGCGGGAACCTACGAGCAGTACTTC. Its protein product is CASSPPRLAGTYEQYF.

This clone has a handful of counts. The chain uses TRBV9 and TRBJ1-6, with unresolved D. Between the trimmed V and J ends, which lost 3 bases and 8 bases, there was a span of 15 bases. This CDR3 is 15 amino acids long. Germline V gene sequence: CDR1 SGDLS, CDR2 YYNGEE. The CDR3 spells CASSARTALDSPLHF. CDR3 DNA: TGTGCCAGCAGCGCCAGAACAGCATTGGATTCACCCCTCCACTTT.

CDR3 DNA: TGTGCCACCAGTGATCCAGACAGGGGACCTAATCAGCCCCAGCATTTT. Translated: CATSDPDRGPNQPQHF. V and J are TRBV24-1 and TRBJ1-5; TRBD1 agrees at 8 bases. The CDR3 sequence is 16 residues long. Germline CDR1 is KGHDR and CDR2 is SFDVKD. With V trimmed by 3 bases and J by 4 bases, 7 bases remained unmatched.

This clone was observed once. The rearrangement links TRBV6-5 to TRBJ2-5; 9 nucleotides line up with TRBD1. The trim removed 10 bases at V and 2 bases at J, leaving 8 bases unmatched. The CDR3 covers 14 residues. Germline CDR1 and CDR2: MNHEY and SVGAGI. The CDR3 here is CATLDRGSQETQYF. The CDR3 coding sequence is TGTGCCACCTTGGACAGGGGCAGTCAAGAGACCCAGTACTTC.

The CDR3 here is CASSPGLMNTEAFF. The CDR3 DNA is TGCGCCAGCAGCCCCGGACTGATGAACACTGAAGCTTTCTTT. The chain couples TRBV5-1 to TRBJ1-1; unclear D gene. The CDR3 runs to 14 residues. The germline CDR1 and CDR2 sequences are SGHRS and YFSETQ. Trimming stripped 4 bases from V and 0 bases from J, with 10 bases between.

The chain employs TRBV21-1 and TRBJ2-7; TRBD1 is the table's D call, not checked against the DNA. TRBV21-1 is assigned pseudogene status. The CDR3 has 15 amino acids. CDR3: CASSKGRQGFYEQYF. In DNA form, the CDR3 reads TGTGCCAGCAGCAAGGGGCGGCAGGGGTTCTACGAGCAGTACTTC.

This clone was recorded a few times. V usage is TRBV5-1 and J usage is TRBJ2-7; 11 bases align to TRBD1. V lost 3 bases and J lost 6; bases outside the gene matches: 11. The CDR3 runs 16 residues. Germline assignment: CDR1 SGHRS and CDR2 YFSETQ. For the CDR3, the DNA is TGCGCCAGCAGCTCGGGGCCGGACAGGGGGCAGGGCGAGCAGTACTTC. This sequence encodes CASSSGPDRGQGEQYF.

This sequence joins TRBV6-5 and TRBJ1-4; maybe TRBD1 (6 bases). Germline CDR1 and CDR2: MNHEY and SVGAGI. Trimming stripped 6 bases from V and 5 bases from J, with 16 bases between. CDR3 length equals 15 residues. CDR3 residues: CASSRTALANEKLFF. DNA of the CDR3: TGTGCCAGCAGCAGGACAGCTTTAGCCAATGAAAAACTGTTTTTT.

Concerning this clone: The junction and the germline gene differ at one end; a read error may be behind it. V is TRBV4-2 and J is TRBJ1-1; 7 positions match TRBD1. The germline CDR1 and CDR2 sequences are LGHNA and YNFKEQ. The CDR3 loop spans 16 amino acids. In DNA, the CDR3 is TGTGCCAGCAGCCAAGACTGGACAGGCCCTTTTCGTATTACGGACTTT. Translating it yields CASSQDWTGPFRITDF.

Here the CDR3 reads CAISESTAGYTF. The CDR3 DNA reads as TGTGCCATCAGTGAGTCGACAGCTGGCTACACCTTC. The gene calls are TRBV10-3 and TRBJ1-2; TRBD1 is a possible D gene (5 bases). CDR1 is ENHRY and CDR2 is SYGVKD in the germline V gene. CDR3 length: 12 amino acids. V lost 0 bases and J 7 bases, leaving 6 bases between the germline ends.

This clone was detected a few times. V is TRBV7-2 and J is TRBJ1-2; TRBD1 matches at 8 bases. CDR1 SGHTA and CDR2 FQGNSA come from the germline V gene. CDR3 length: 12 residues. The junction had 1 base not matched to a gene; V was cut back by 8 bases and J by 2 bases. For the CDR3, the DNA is TGTGCCAGCGGACAGGGAAACTATGGCTACACCTTC. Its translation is CASGQGNYGYTF.

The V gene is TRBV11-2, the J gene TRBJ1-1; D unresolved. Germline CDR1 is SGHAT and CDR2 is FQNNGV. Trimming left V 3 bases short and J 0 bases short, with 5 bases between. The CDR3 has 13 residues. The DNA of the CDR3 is TGTGCCAGCAGCTTGAGATTGAACACTGAAGCTTTCTTT. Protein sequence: CASSLRLNTEAFF.

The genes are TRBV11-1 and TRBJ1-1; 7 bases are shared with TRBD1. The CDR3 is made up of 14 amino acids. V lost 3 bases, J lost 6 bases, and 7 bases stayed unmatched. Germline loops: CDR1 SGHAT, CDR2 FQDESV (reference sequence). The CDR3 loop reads CASSLQGGIAEAFF. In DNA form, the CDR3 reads TGTGCCAGCAGCTTGCAGGGGGGTATCGCTGAAGCTTTCTTT.

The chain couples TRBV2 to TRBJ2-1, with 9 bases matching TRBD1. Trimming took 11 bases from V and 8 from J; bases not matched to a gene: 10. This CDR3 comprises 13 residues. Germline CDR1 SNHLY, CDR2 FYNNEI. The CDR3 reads CALGTGNRDEQFF. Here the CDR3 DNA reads TGTGCCTTAGGGACAGGGAACCGCGATGAGCAGTTCTTC.

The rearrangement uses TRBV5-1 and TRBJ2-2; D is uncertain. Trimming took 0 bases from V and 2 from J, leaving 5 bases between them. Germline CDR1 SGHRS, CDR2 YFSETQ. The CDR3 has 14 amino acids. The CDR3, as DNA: TGCGCCAGCAGCTTGGGAGGAAACACCGGGGAGCTGTTTTTT. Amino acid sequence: CASSLGGNTGELFF.

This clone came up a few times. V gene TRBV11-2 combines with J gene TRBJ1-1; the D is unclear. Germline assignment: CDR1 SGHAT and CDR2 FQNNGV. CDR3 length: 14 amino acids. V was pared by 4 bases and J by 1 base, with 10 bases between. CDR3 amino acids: CASSSLRGNTEAFF. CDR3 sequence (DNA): TGTGCCAGCAGCTCACTGCGGGGGAACACTGAAGCTTTCTTT.

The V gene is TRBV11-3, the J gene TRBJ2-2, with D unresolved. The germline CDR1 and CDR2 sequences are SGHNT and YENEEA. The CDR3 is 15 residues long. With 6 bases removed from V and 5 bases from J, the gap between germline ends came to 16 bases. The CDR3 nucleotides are TGTGCCAGCAGGAGGTCTGGGTCTGGGACCGGGGAGCTGTTTTTT. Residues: CASRRSGSGTGELFF.

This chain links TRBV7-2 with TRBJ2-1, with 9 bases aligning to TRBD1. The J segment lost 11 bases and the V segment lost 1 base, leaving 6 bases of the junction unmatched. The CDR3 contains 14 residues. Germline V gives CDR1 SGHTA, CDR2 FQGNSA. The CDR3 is CASSLDPGQGQQFF. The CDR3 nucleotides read TGTGCCAGCAGCTTAGATCCGGGACAGGGCCAGCAGTTCTTC.

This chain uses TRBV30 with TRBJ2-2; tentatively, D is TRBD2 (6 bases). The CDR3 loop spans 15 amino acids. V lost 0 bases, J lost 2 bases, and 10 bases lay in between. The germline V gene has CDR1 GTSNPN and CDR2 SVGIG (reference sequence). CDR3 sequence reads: CAWSVAGYNTGELFF. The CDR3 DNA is TGTGCCTGGAGTGTGGCGGGGTACAACACCGGGGAGCTGTTTTTT.

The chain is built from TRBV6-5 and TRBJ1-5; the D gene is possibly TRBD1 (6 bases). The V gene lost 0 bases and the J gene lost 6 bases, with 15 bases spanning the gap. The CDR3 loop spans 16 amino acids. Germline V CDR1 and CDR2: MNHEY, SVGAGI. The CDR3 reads CASSYSMGARVQPQHF. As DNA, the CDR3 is TGTGCCAGCAGTTACTCGATGGGGGCGCGGGTTCAGCCCCAGCATTTT.

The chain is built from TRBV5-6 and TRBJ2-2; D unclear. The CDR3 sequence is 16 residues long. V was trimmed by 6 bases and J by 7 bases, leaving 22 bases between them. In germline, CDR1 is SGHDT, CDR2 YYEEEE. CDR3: CASITYRGPAGGELFF. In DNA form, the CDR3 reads TGTGCCAGCATCACTTACCGTGGCCCCGCAGGCGGGGAGCTGTTTTTT.